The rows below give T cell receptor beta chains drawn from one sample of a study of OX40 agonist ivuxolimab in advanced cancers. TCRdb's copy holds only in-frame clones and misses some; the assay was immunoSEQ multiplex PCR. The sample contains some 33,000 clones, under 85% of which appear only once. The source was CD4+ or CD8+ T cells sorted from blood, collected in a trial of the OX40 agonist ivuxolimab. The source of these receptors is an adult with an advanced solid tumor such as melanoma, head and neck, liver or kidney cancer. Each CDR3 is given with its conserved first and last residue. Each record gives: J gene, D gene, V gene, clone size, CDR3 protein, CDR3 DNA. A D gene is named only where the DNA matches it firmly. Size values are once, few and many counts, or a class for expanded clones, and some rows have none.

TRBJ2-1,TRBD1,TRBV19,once,CASSRPRDSIYNEQFF,TGTGCCAGTAGCCGACCCCGGGACAGCATATACAATGAGCAGTTCTTC
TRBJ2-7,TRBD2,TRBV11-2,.,CASSVRGGPREQYF,TGTGCCAGCAGCGTGCGGGGGGGGCCGAGGGAGCAGTACTTC
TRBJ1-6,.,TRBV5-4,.,CASSWEYRNSPLHF,TGTGCCAGCAGCTGGGAATACAGGAATTCACCCCTCCACTTT
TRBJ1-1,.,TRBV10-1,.,CASSDDTTEAFF,TGCGCCAGCAGTGATGACACTACCGAAGCTTTCTTT
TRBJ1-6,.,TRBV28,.,CASSPDRYNSPLHF,TGTGCCAGCAGCCCCGACAGGTATAATTCACCCCTCCACTTT
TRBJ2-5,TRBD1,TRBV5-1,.,CASSLGVARTGRETQYF,TGCGCCAGCAGCTTGGGGGTTGCAAGGACAGGGAGGGAGACCCAGTACTTC
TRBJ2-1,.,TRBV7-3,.,CASSPLQGIGNEQFF,TGTGCCAGCAGCCCCTTACAGGGAATCGGTAATGAGCAGTTCTTC
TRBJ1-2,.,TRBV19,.,CASSRGGQVYGYTF,TGTGCCAGCTCTCGGGGGGGGCAGGTCTATGGCTACACCTTC
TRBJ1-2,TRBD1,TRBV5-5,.,CASSRDRSYGYTF,TGTGCCAGCAGCAGGGACAGAAGCTATGGCTACACCTTC
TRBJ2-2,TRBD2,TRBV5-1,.,CASREWEGNTGELFF,TGCGCCAGCAGAGAGTGGGAGGGAAACACCGGGGAGCTGTTTTTT
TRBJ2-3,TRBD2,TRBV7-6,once,CASSWTSGGTDTQYF,TGTGCCAGCAGTTGGACTAGCGGGGGCACAGATACGCAGTATTTT
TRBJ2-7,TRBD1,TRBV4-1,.,CASSEVRGDRVEQYF,TGCGCCAGCAGCGAAGTACGCGGTGACAGGGTCGAGCAGTACTTC
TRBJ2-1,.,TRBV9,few,CASSQRVPNPYNEQFF,TGTGCCAGCAGCCAGAGGGTGCCTAACCCTTACAATGAGCAGTTCTTC
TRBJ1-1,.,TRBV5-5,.,CASSLEWQAFAEAFF,TGTGCCAGCAGCTTGGAGTGGCAGGCTTTCGCTGAAGCTTTCTTT
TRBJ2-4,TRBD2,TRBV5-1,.,CASSSEASGGAKNIQYF,TGCGCCAGCAGCTCGGAGGCTAGCGGGGGGGCCAAAAACATTCAGTACTTC
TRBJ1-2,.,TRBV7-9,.,CASGGPEGGYTF,TGTGCCAGCGGGGGACCCGAGGGTGGCTACACCTTC
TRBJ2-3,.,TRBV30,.,CASGGIGTSGTDTQYF,TGTGCCTCCGGAGGTATAGGGACCTCGGGCACAGATACGCAGTATTTT
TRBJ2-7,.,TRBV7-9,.,CASSRTYEQYF,TGTGCCAGCAGCCGTACCTACGAGCAGTACTTC